The 26 T cell receptor beta chains in this list originate from one sample, sequenced in a study of read filtering for tumor transcriptome and immune sequencing. This library used 300 to 450 ng RNA and molecular barcoded adaptors spanning alpha/delta and beta/gamma chains. One entry per CDR3 protein results from TCRdb running MiXCR on the reads. This sample has more than 70,000 distinct CDR3 sequences, with roughly 21% found just once. The sequencing input was a population of CD138-negative cells sorted from bone marrow. Every receptor here comes from a donor over 35 with multiple myeloma.

On this clonotype: An end of the junction does not agree with germline; a read error may underlie this. The rearrangement uses TRBV4-1 and TRBJ1-2, with D unresolved. CDR1 and CDR2 (germline): MGHRA, YSYEKL. The CDR3 runs 13 residues. CDR3 residues: CASSLGSYYCYTF. In DNA, the CDR3 is TGCGCCAGCAGCCTGGGCAGTTACTATTGCTACACCTTC.

To note about this clonotype: A clone one base away is much larger, so this may be a read error. The genes are TRBV13 and TRBJ2-3, with 8 bases fitting TRBD1. With 5 bases clipped from V and 4 bases from J, the junction kept 5 bases outside the gene matches. The CDR3 runs to 14 residues. From germline, CDR1 is PRHDT and CDR2 FYEKMQ (reference sequence). For the CDR3, the DNA is TGTGCCAGCAGCCACCGACAGGGGCCAGATACGCAGTATTTT. Translated, it gives CASSHRQGPDTQYF.

This clonotype showed up many times. The chain uses TRBV5-1 and TRBJ2-1; 9 bases are a match to TRBD1. The V and J ends lost 4 bases and 9 bases, in that order; junction bases with no gene match: 11. Germline V gene data show CDR1 as SGHRS and CDR2 as YFSETQ. The CDR3 contains 15 residues. This CDR3 is CASSPPAGTGSEQFF. The DNA for the CDR3 is TGCGCCAGCAGCCCACCCGCGGGGACAGGGAGTGAGCAGTTCTTC.

This clonotype was counted a few times. Since a much larger clone is just one base distant, this may be a read error. Here the CDR3 reads CASSNGGLLYVQYF. The CDR3 DNA reads as TGTGCCAGCAGTAACGGAGGGCTACTCTACGTGCAGTACTTC. The chain is built from TRBV28 and TRBJ2-7, with TRBD2 as a possible D gene (6 bases). The CDR3 covers 14 residues. The germline gives CDR1 MDHEN, CDR2 SYDVKM.

The sample holds a few counts of this clonotype. The chain uses TRBV28 and TRBJ2-3; 8 bases line up with TRBD1. The CDR3 has 13 amino acids. Germline CDR1 reads MDHEN; CDR2 reads SYDVKM. The trim removed 8 bases at V and 6 bases at J, leaving 7 bases unmatched. CDR3 DNA sequence: TGTGCCAGCCTGGACAGGGCTCGCGATACGCAGTATTTT. Translating gives CASLDRARDTQYF.

In its sample, this clonotype was seen many times. V and J are TRBV2 and TRBJ2-1, with TRBD2 matching over 14 bases. The ends lost 8 bases at V and 9 bases at J; junction bases unmatched: 9. This CDR3 has 15 amino acids. CDR1 and CDR2 (germline): SNHLY, FYNNEI. DNA for the CDR3: TGTGCCAGCGCACGGACTAGCGGGGGGCGGGGTGAGCAGTTCTTC. It is translated as CASARTSGGRGEQFF. Filled out from reference TRBV2 and TRBJ2-1, the complete variable domain reads EPEVTQTPSHQVTQMGQEVILRCVPISNHLYFYWYRQILGQKVEFLVSFYNNEISEKSEIFDDQFSVERPDGSNFTLKIRSTKLEDSAMYFCASARTSGGRGEQFFGPGTRLTVL.

This clonotype was seen at least ten times. This chain connects TRBV9 to TRBJ2-5, with D perhaps matching TRBD1 or TRBD2 (5 bases each). The CDR3 consists of 14 residues. V was cut by 0 bases and J by 2 bases, with 8 bases left in between. In germline, CDR1 is SGDLS, CDR2 YYNGEE. The chain's CDR3 is CASSVAEGQETQYF. The CDR3, as DNA: TGTGCCAGCAGCGTAGCTGAGGGGCAAGAGACCCAGTACTTC.

Concerning this clonotype itself: Just one base apart from a much larger clone, this may be a read error. The chain carries TRBV5-4 and TRBJ2-5, with D possibly being TRBD1 or TRBD2 (6 bases each). CDR1 and CDR2 (germline): SGHNT, YYREEE (reference sequence). Trimming cost V 2 bases and J 3 bases, with 11 bases left between them. This CDR3 spans 14 amino acids. The CDR3 coding sequence is TGTGCCAGCAGCTTCCCGGGGGCAGAAGAGACCCAGTACTTC. This codes for CASSFPGAEETQYF.

The chain links TRBV5-1 to TRBJ2-2; possible D gene TRBD2, 5 bases. V lost 4 bases and J lost 1, with 14 bases in between. The CDR3 is made up of 16 amino acids. CDR1 and CDR2 (germline): SGHRS, YFSETQ. This chain's CDR3 is CASSAARGLNTGELFF. CDR3 DNA sequence: TGCGCCAGCAGCGCAGCGAGAGGGTTGAACACCGGGGAGCTGTTTTTT.

In the case of this clonotype: Since a far larger clone is one base different, this is likely a read error. The gene calls are TRBV7-3 and TRBJ2-6; D is undetermined. Germline V CDR1 and CDR2: SGHTA, FQGTGA. This CDR3 contains 16 residues. The CDR3 region is CAGSLFPYPGANVLTF. As DNA, the CDR3 is TGTGCCGGCAGCTTATTTCCCTACCCTGGGGCCAACGTCCTGACTTTC.

Turning to this clonotype: Being one base from a much bigger clone, this may be a read error. The chain has TRBV29-1 and TRBJ2-5, with 11 bases lining up with TRBD2. Germline CDR1 SQVTM, CDR2 ANQGSEA. Trimming took 4 bases from V and 1 from J; bases not matched to a gene: 5. This CDR3 contains 15 residues. The CDR3 region has the DNA TGCAGCGTTGTTAGCGGGAGGGCTCCCCAAGAGACCCAGTACTTC. Its protein is CSVVSGRAPQETQYF.

This clonotype occurred many times. This chain connects TRBV5-6 to TRBJ2-2; 7 nucleotides align to TRBD1. Per germline, CDR1 SGHDT and CDR2 YYEEEE. V lost 4 bases to trimming and J lost 7 bases; unmatched junction nucleotides: 7. The CDR3 has 14 amino acids. CDR3 DNA sequence: TGTGCCAGCAGCCGACGCCAGGGGGTCGGGGAGCTGTTTTTT. Translation gives CASSRRQGVGELFF.

This clonotype came up many times. The genes are TRBV5-1 and TRBJ2-1; TRBD2 matches 13 bases. Germline CDR1 and CDR2: SGHRS and YFSETQ. This CDR3 has 15 amino acids. The trim removed 0 bases at V and 9 bases at J, leaving 3 bases unmatched. The CDR3 bases are TGCGCCAGCAGCTTGGGACTAGCGGGGGGCGCTGAGCAGTTCTTC. Its protein is CASSLGLAGGAEQFF.

This clonotype appeared many times. The rearrangement joins TRBV7-9 to TRBJ1-1; D is perhaps TRBD1 (5 bases). The CDR3 consists of 15 residues. In germline, CDR1 is SEHNR, CDR2 FQNEAQ (reference sequence). The V end lost 5 bases, the J end lost 0 bases, and 13 bases lay between the germline ends. As DNA, the CDR3 is TGTGCCAGCAGCCCCGGGACGGTGATGAACACTGAAGCTTTCTTT. This codes for CASSPGTVMNTEAFF.

This clonotype was seen many times. The chain is built from TRBV2 and TRBJ1-1; TRBD1 might be the D (5 bases). Germline V gives CDR1 SNHLY, CDR2 FYNNEI. V shed 2 bases and J shed 5 bases, with 15 bases lying between them. The CDR3 loop spans 15 amino acids. CDR3 nucleotides: TGTGCCAGCAGTGAATCGCCAGGGCGGGTTACTGAAGCTTTCTTT. Amino acids: CASSESPGRVTEAFF.

Note on this clonotype: This may come from a read error, since a much larger clone is one base off. The chain combines TRBV28 with TRBJ1-1, with D perhaps matching TRBD1 (5 bases). This CDR3 has 13 amino acids. CDR1 is MDHEN and CDR2 is SYDVKM in the germline V gene. The ends were cut back, 4 bases at V and 5 bases at J, with 11 bases in the middle. CDR3 DNA sequence: TGTGCCAGCAGTTGTGGGAGACAGACTGAAGCTTTCTTT. Its protein product is CASSCGRQTEAFF.

This clonotype was recorded at least ten times. This chain uses TRBV20-1 with TRBJ2-2; 8 nucleotides agree with TRBD1. The CDR3 is 15 amino acids. Trimming cost V 5 bases and J 5 bases; bases outside gene matches: 10. Per the germline V gene, CDR1 is DFQATT and CDR2 is SNEGSKA (reference sequence). The CDR3 loop is CSAPFQGAPTGELFF. As DNA, the CDR3 is TGCAGTGCTCCGTTCCAGGGGGCACCTACCGGGGAGCTGTTTTTT.

V usage is TRBV5-1 and J usage is TRBJ2-3; D uncertain. Trimming took 1 base from V and 4 from J, leaving 10 bases between them. CDR3 size: 14 residues. Germline V lookup: CDR1 SGHRS, CDR2 YFSETQ. The CDR3 reads CASSLMGSADTQYF. CDR3 nucleotide sequence: TGCGCCAGCAGCTTGATGGGGTCTGCAGATACGCAGTATTTT.

This clonotype was recorded a few times. The chain has TRBV28 and TRBJ2-5; D is possibly TRBD2 (7 bases). The CDR3 spans 15 residues. V lost 4 bases, J lost 5 bases, and 17 bases lay in between. The V gene's germline CDR1 is MDHEN and CDR2 SYDVKM. The CDR3 DNA reads TGTGCCAGCAGTTCGTTGGGGGGGGCCGAGGAGACCCAGTACTTC. Translating it yields CASSSLGGAEETQYF.

The chain couples TRBV29-1 to TRBJ1-1; 10 nucleotides align to TRBD1. The CDR3 runs to 14 residues. The V segment lost 5 bases and the J segment 5 bases; nucleotides outside the gene matches: 8. Germline V lookup: CDR1 SQVTM, CDR2 ANQGSEA. CDR3: CSVSRQGAGTEAFF. Written as DNA, the CDR3 is TGCAGCGTTTCTAGACAGGGGGCAGGGACTGAAGCTTTCTTT.

This clonotype was counted ten times or more. The rearrangement links TRBV7-8 to TRBJ2-1; D is uncertain. The V end was cut by 1 base, the J end by 4 bases, with 8 bases between. CDR1 is SGHVS, CDR2 FQNEAQ, per germline. CDR3 size: 14 residues. The CDR3 DNA reads TGTGCCAGCAGCTTAGTCCAGACATACAATGAGCAGTTCTTC. Protein product: CASSLVQTYNEQFF.

This clonotype was counted many times. This chain uses TRBV12-3 or TRBV12-4 with TRBJ2-2, with unresolved D. Between the trimmed V and J ends, which lost 3 bases and 6 bases, there was a span of 5 bases. The CDR3 is 12 amino acids. CDR3 protein: CASSFQAGELFF. DNA of the CDR3: TGTGCCAGCAGTTTTCAAGCCGGGGAGCTGTTTTTT.

This clonotype was detected only a few times. The V gene is TRBV28, the J gene TRBJ1-2; 7 bases agree with TRBD1. Germline CDR1 MDHEN, CDR2 SYDVKM. With V trimmed by 2 bases and J by 4 bases, 1 base remained unmatched. The CDR3 runs to 13 residues. The CDR3 region is CASSLGTVYGYTF. The CDR3 nucleotides read TGTGCCAGCAGTTTAGGGACAGTCTATGGCTACACCTTC.

For this clonotype: A read error may explain this, as a much larger clone is one base away. The V call is TRBV28, the J call TRBJ2-5; D may correspond to TRBD1 or TRBD2 (5 bases each). Germline-derived CDR1 and CDR2 are MDHEN and SYDVKM. The V and J ends lost 3 bases and 7 bases respectively, with 12 bases between them. The CDR3 spans 13 residues. CDR3 sequence: CASSFRGAGTQYF. The CDR3 nucleotides read TGTGCCAGCAGTTTTCGAGGGGCCGGGACCCAGTACTTC.

Comment on this clonotype: Because the CDR3 is missing its conserved closing phenylalanine or tryptophan, this is likely a read error. The gene calls are TRBV2 and TRBJ2-7; TRBD1 agrees at 7 bases. Germline assignment: CDR1 SNHLY and CDR2 FYNNEI. Germline trimming cut 6 bases from V and 1 base from J; bases unmatched to any gene: 6. There are 14 residues in the CDR3. Here the CDR3 reads CASSVTGESYEQYY. The CDR3 DNA reads TGTGCCAGCAGCGTAACAGGGGAGTCCTACGAGCAGTACTAC.

Concerning this clonotype: Just one base apart from a much larger clone, this may be a read error. The chain uses TRBV6-2 or TRBV6-3 and TRBJ1-1; D unclear. CDR3 length: 16 amino acids. CDR1 and CDR2 (germline): MNHEY, SVGEGT. The CDR3 region is CDSSYRRKVANTEAFF. In DNA form, the CDR3 reads TGTGACAGCAGTTACCGTCGGAAGGTAGCAAACACTGAAGCTTTCTTT.